The clone carrying this T cell receptor beta chain was counted ten times or more. TCRdb redid the calling of the 5' RACE reads with MiXCR, one entry per CDR3 protein. Found here are more than 150,000 distinct CDR3 sequences, 9.5% to 13% of them singletons; the top ten hold approximately 32%. The data are from a study of CD8 T cells in ankylosing spondylitis. Germline V lookup: CDR1 SGHKS, CDR2 YYEKEE (reference sequence). J was trimmed by 2 bases and V by 4 bases; bases with no gene match: 6. The CDR3 contains 14 residues. This chain connects TRBV5-5 to TRBJ2-7; 7 bases map to TRBD1. Sequencing was carried out using blood, either unsorted or a sorted T cell fraction (not recorded which). The TCR comes from a male donor with ankylosing spondylitis or in good health (not recorded which). This CDR3 reads CASSQYGTAYEQYF. The CDR3 DNA is TGTGCCAGCAGCCAATATGGGACAGCCTACGAGCAGTACTTC.